Listed below are T cell receptor beta chains from one sample, sequenced in a study of T-cell reconstitution after alpha-beta-depleted transplantation in children. MiXCR was run by TCRdb on the PCR reads, yielding one entry per CDR3 protein. The sample carries approximately 350,000 distinct CDR3 sequences, about 17% recorded once. Specimen: PBMCs, mostly from graft donor cells, collected 360 days after TCRalphabeta/CD19-depleted stem cell transplant. Source of these receptors: a male patient aged 2-10 years who had a stem cell transplant for acute lymphoblastic leukemia, so the T cells may come from the graft donor. CDR3s include the opening cysteine and the closing phenylalanine or tryptophan. A D gene is named only where the DNA matches it firmly. Clone size is given for some rows only: seen once, a few or many times, or a class if the clone is expanded.

J gene: TRBJ2-2
clone size: few
V gene: TRBV6-2/TRBV6-3
D gene: -
CDR3 protein: CASTPRGRGGTGELFF
CDR3 DNA: TGTGCCAGCACCCCAAGGGGCAGGGGAGGCACCGGGGAGCTGTTTTTT

J gene: TRBJ2-7
clone size: few
V gene: TRBV29-1
D gene: TRBD1
CDR3 protein: CSVLLGGTGVNYEQYF
CDR3 DNA: TGCAGCGTCCTCTTAGGGGGGACAGGGGTCAACTACGAGCAGTACTTC

J gene: TRBJ2-7
clone size: -
V gene: TRBV6-2/TRBV6-3
D gene: -
CDR3 protein: CASSYGGTTYEQYF
CDR3 DNA: TGTGCCAGCAGTTACGGGGGGACGACCTACGAGCAGTACTTC

J gene: TRBJ2-3
clone size: few
V gene: TRBV10-3
D gene: TRBD2
CDR3 protein: CATALLAGAQRTDTQYF
CDR3 DNA: TGTGCCACCGCCTTACTAGCGGGAGCGCAACGCACAGATACGCAGTATTTT

J gene: TRBJ2-3
clone size: -
V gene: TRBV5-1
D gene: -
CDR3 protein: CASSRIGTYQRHTQYF
CDR3 DNA: TGCGCCAGCAGCCGAATCGGGACTTACCAAAGGCATACGCAGTATTTT

J gene: TRBJ2-7
clone size: few
V gene: TRBV29-1
D gene: -
CDR3 protein: CSVEDRYSSEQYF
CDR3 DNA: TGCAGCGTTGAAGATCGTTATAGCTCCGAGCAGTACTTC

J gene: TRBJ1-2
clone size: -
V gene: TRBV29-1
D gene: -
CDR3 protein: CSVGQAVYGYTF
CDR3 DNA: TGCAGCGTTGGACAGGCTGTATATGGCTACACCTTC

J gene: TRBJ2-1
clone size: few
V gene: TRBV4-3
D gene: -
CDR3 protein: CASSQSSWAEQFF
CDR3 DNA: TGCGCCAGCAGCCAATCTAGCTGGGCTGAGCAGTTCTTC

J gene: TRBJ2-1
clone size: few
V gene: TRBV29-1
D gene: TRBD2
CDR3 protein: CSVDLSGSGTEQFF
CDR3 DNA: TGCAGCGTTGATCTCAGCGGGAGCGGGACTGAGCAGTTCTTC

J gene: TRBJ2-1
clone size: -
V gene: TRBV5-1
D gene: TRBD2
CDR3 protein: CASSFRTSGGEQFF
CDR3 DNA: TGCGCCAGCAGCTTTAGGACTAGCGGGGGGGAGCAGTTCTTC

J gene: TRBJ2-7
clone size: few
V gene: TRBV5-5
D gene: -
CDR3 protein: CASSSMGRNHYEQYF
CDR3 DNA: TGTGCCAGTTCTTCCATGGGGCGGAACCACTACGAGCAGTACTTC

J gene: TRBJ2-5
clone size: -
V gene: TRBV7-8
D gene: TRBD2
CDR3 protein: CASSRSGSQETQYF
CDR3 DNA: TGTGCCAGCAGTCGGAGCGGGAGCCAAGAGACCCAGTACTTC

J gene: TRBJ2-2
clone size: -
V gene: TRBV5-1
D gene: TRBD2
CDR3 protein: CASSLPTSGGTGELFF
CDR3 DNA: TGCGCCAGCAGCTTGCCTACTAGCGGAGGAACCGGGGAGCTGTTTTTT

J gene: TRBJ2-7
clone size: -
V gene: TRBV4-1
D gene: -
CDR3 protein: CASSQVTGPYEQYF
CDR3 DNA: TGCGCCAGCAGCCAAGTAACAGGCCCCTACGAGCAGTACTTC

J gene: TRBJ1-6
clone size: many
V gene: TRBV12-3/TRBV12-4
D gene: -
CDR3 protein: CASTPKFGYSPLHF
CDR3 DNA: TGTGCCAGCACCCCAAAGTTCGGCTACTCACCCCTCCACTTT

J gene: TRBJ1-1
clone size: many
V gene: TRBV4-3
D gene: TRBD1
CDR3 protein: CASSALTGVGAFF
CDR3 DNA: TGCGCCAGCAGTGCACTTACAGGGGTGGGAGCTTTCTTT

J gene: TRBJ2-5
clone size: -
V gene: TRBV10-3
D gene: -
CDR3 protein: CAISESTLQETQYF
CDR3 DNA: TGTGCCATCAGTGAGTCGACCCTCCAAGAGACCCAGTACTTC

J gene: TRBJ1-1
clone size: few
V gene: TRBV12-3/TRBV12-4
D gene: -
CDR3 protein: CASSLGITEAFF
CDR3 DNA: TGTGCCAGCAGTTTAGGAATCACTGAAGCTTTCTTT

J gene: TRBJ2-3
clone size: few
V gene: TRBV15
D gene: -
CDR3 protein: CATSRDGALASTDTQYF
CDR3 DNA: TGTGCCACCAGCAGAGATGGGGCCTTAGCTAGCACAGATACGCAGTATTTT

J gene: TRBJ2-3
clone size: -
V gene: TRBV5-1
D gene: TRBD2
CDR3 protein: CASSHARTSGGGGTQYF
CDR3 DNA: TGCGCCAGCAGCCATGCGAGAACTAGCGGCGGGGGAGGTACGCAGTATTTT

J gene: TRBJ2-2
clone size: few
V gene: TRBV6-6
D gene: -
CDR3 protein: CASSYWETGELFF
CDR3 DNA: TGTGCCAGCAGTTACTGGGAGACCGGGGAGCTGTTTTTT

J gene: TRBJ2-1
clone size: -
V gene: TRBV5-1
D gene: TRBD1
CDR3 protein: CASSPGQEYNEQFF
CDR3 DNA: TGCGCCAGCAGCCCGGGACAGGAATACAATGAGCAGTTCTTC

J gene: TRBJ2-1
clone size: once
V gene: TRBV12-3/TRBV12-4
D gene: -
CDR3 protein: CASSSPFLWGREKGGEQFF
CDR3 DNA: TGTGCCAGCAGTTCACCTTTTCTTTGGGGGCGGGAGAAGGGAGGTGAGCAGTTCTTC

J gene: TRBJ1-1
clone size: -
V gene: TRBV4-3
D gene: TRBD1
CDR3 protein: CASSQDGGQGGGRTEAFF
CDR3 DNA: TGCGCCAGCAGCCAAGATGGGGGACAGGGGGGAGGGAGGACTGAAGCTTTCTTT

J gene: TRBJ2-1
clone size: few
V gene: TRBV12-3/TRBV12-4
D gene: TRBD2
CDR3 protein: CASTPGKTSGASSYNEQFF
CDR3 DNA: TGTGCCAGCACCCCCGGGAAGACTAGCGGGGCTTCTTCCTACAATGAGCAGTTCTTC

J gene: TRBJ1-1
clone size: few
V gene: TRBV12-3/TRBV12-4
D gene: TRBD1
CDR3 protein: CASRYLQGAGTEAFF
CDR3 DNA: TGTGCCAGCAGGTACCTCCAGGGGGCCGGCACTGAAGCTTTCTTT

J gene: TRBJ2-2
clone size: -
V gene: TRBV5-1
D gene: -
CDR3 protein: CASSGGPLKNTGELFF
CDR3 DNA: TGCGCCAGCAGCGGGGGACCCCTTAAGAACACCGGGGAGCTGTTTTTT

J gene: TRBJ2-7
clone size: many
V gene: TRBV15
D gene: TRBD2
CDR3 protein: CATGTGTSGSYEQYF
CDR3 DNA: TGTGCCACCGGGACCGGGACTAGCGGGAGCTACGAGCAGTACTTC

J gene: TRBJ2-1
clone size: many
V gene: TRBV29-1
D gene: TRBD2
CDR3 protein: CSVRGNSGGSYNEQFF
CDR3 DNA: TGCAGCGTTCGGGGGAATAGCGGGGGGTCCTACAATGAGCAGTTCTTC

J gene: TRBJ2-4
clone size: many
V gene: TRBV4-1
D gene: -
CDR3 protein: CASSRVEATRGKNIQYF
CDR3 DNA: TGCGCCAGCAGCCGTGTTGAAGCAACTAGGGGCAAAAACATTCAGTACTTC

J gene: TRBJ1-4
clone size: -
V gene: TRBV11-2
D gene: -
CDR3 protein: CASSPSSMEKLFF
CDR3 DNA: TGTGCCAGCAGCCCATCCTCCATGGAAAAACTGTTTTTT

J gene: TRBJ2-4
clone size: -
V gene: TRBV5-1
D gene: -
CDR3 protein: CASSLEPGLPGANIQYF
CDR3 DNA: TGCGCCAGCAGCTTGGAACCGGGACTACCAGGGGCGAACATTCAGTACTTC

J gene: TRBJ2-1
clone size: few
V gene: TRBV6-2/TRBV6-3
D gene: -
CDR3 protein: CASSYPSGKQFDEQFF
CDR3 DNA: TGTGCCAGCAGTTACCCATCCGGGAAGCAATTCGATGAGCAGTTCTTC

J gene: TRBJ1-5
clone size: -
V gene: TRBV12-3/TRBV12-4
D gene: -
CDR3 protein: CASSSSGAAQPQHF
CDR3 DNA: TGTGCCAGCAGTTCATCAGGGGCGGCTCAGCCCCAGCATTTT

J gene: TRBJ2-1
clone size: -
V gene: TRBV7-8
D gene: -
CDR3 protein: CASSQSVGGYNEQFF
CDR3 DNA: TGTGCCAGCAGCCAAAGCGTAGGGGGGTACAATGAGCAGTTCTTC

J gene: TRBJ2-7
clone size: -
V gene: TRBV27
D gene: TRBD1
CDR3 protein: CASSPSAGTGVYEQYF
CDR3 DNA: TGTGCCAGCAGTCCCTCCGCCGGGACAGGGGTCTACGAGCAGTACTTC

J gene: TRBJ2-7
clone size: few
V gene: TRBV7-2
D gene: TRBD2
CDR3 protein: CASSLDPSGRRYF
CDR3 DNA: TGTGCCAGCAGCTTAGACCCTAGCGGGAGGAGGTACTTC

J gene: TRBJ2-7
clone size: many
V gene: TRBV15
D gene: -
CDR3 protein: CATSPQGGAYEQYF
CDR3 DNA: TGTGCCACCAGCCCACAGGGTGGGGCTTACGAGCAGTACTTC

J gene: TRBJ2-3
clone size: -
V gene: TRBV30
D gene: -
CDR3 protein: CAWSLSPGQLDTQYF
CDR3 DNA: TGTGCCTGGAGTCTCAGTCCGGGACAACTAGATACGCAGTATTTT

J gene: TRBJ2-2
clone size: once
V gene: TRBV30
D gene: -
CDR3 protein: CAWKGVQNTGELFF
CDR3 DNA: TGTGCCTGGAAAGGAGTGCAAAACACCGGGGAGCTGTTTTTT

J gene: TRBJ2-7
clone size: -
V gene: TRBV2
D gene: -
CDR3 protein: CASTRTGEQYF
CDR3 DNA: TGTGCCAGCACAAGGACCGGGGAGCAGTACTTC

J gene: TRBJ2-7
clone size: -
V gene: TRBV18
D gene: -
CDR3 protein: CASSPRGSTRDEQYF
CDR3 DNA: TGTGCCAGCTCACCACGGGGAAGTACTAGGGACGAGCAGTACTTC

J gene: TRBJ1-4
clone size: -
V gene: TRBV12-3/TRBV12-4
D gene: -
CDR3 protein: CASRTGSNEKLFF
CDR3 DNA: TGTGCCAGCAGGACAGGTTCTAATGAAAAACTGTTTTTT

J gene: TRBJ2-3
clone size: -
V gene: TRBV11-1
D gene: -
CDR3 protein: CASSLASRLSTDTQYF
CDR3 DNA: TGTGCCAGCAGCTTGGCTAGCCGGCTGAGCACAGATACGCAGTATTTT

J gene: TRBJ1-2
clone size: -
V gene: TRBV30
D gene: -
CDR3 protein: CSVGLTYGYTF
CDR3 DNA: TGTTCTGTGGGGTTAACCTATGGCTACACCTTC

J gene: TRBJ2-1
clone size: many
V gene: TRBV12-3/TRBV12-4
D gene: TRBD2
CDR3 protein: CASSWTSGRANEQFF
CDR3 DNA: TGTGCCAGCAGTTGGACTAGCGGGAGGGCCAATGAGCAGTTCTTC

J gene: TRBJ1-1
clone size: -
V gene: TRBV19
D gene: -
CDR3 protein: CASSIDLSPDETPTEAFF
CDR3 DNA: TGTGCCAGTAGTATAGATCTATCCCCGGACGAGACCCCCACTGAAGCTTTCTTT

J gene: TRBJ2-1
clone size: many
V gene: TRBV5-5
D gene: -
CDR3 protein: CASSRDYNEQFF
CDR3 DNA: TGTGCCAGCAGCCGGGACTACAATGAGCAGTTCTTC